This TCR beta chain was sequenced in a study of yellow fever vaccine responses in identical twins. The study's findings and limits: In identical twins, vaccine T cell responses appeared partly shared and partly individual.

V lost 3 bases, J lost 8 bases, and 11 bases lay in between. Germline V lookup: CDR1 LGHDT, CDR2 YNNKEL (reference sequence). This CDR3 comprises 13 residues. In regard to this clonotype: No antigen is known for it.

TCRdb passed the RT-PCR reads through MiXCR, listing each CDR3 protein once. The profile shows some 16,000 distinct CDR3 sequences, about four fifths of them singletons. Sequenced material: T cells from blood (PBMCs), unsorted or a sorted subset (not recorded which), taken before or after yellow fever vaccination (not recorded which). The chain recombines TRBV3-1 with TRBJ2-1; D remains ambiguous. This TCR was sampled from a young woman who received the yellow fever vaccine. The CDR3 coding sequence is TGTGCCAGCAGCCATACTCTAGGCGATGAGCAGTTCTTC. It specifies CASSHTLGDEQFF.